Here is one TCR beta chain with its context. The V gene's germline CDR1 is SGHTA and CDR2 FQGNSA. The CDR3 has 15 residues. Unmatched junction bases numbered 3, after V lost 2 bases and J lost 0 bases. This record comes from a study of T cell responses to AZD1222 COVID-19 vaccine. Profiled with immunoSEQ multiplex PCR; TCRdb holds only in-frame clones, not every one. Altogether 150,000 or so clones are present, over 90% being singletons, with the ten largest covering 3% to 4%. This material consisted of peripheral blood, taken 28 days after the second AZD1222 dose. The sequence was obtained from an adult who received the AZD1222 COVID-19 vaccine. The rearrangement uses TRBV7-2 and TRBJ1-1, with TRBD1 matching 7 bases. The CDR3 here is CASSLQGVLNTEAFF. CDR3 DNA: TGTGCCAGCAGCTTACAGGGGGTTTTGAACACTGAAGCTTTCTTT.